This TCR beta chain stems from a study of vaccination and CD4 T cells after COVID-19. This clonotype was counted only a few times. The antigen remains undetermined. V shed 2 bases and J shed 5 bases, with 12 bases lying between them. This CDR3 is built from 14 residues. Germline assignment: CDR1 SNHLY and CDR2 FYNNEI. An Oncomine TCR Beta short-read assay was used to sequence the DNA from cultured CD4+ T cells. Once CD4+ T cells had been cultured, genomic DNA was extracted from them. TCRdb re-analysed the PCR reads in MiXCR, keeping a single row per CDR3 protein. The sample records approximately 7,000 distinct CDR3 sequences, approximately 40% being singletons. Indicated treatment: roughly 10-day PBMC culture with coronavirus spike peptide pools or control peptides (ViraFEST assay). Those CD4+ T cells from the unexposed donor predate the COVID-19 pandemic (2011-2018). With peptide pools, ViraFEST first expanded antigen-specific T cells and afterwards sequenced their TCRs.

Material for sequencing was CD4+ T cells from blood, cultured in vitro. V is TRBV2 and J is TRBJ2-5; maybe TRBD2 (5 bases). This clonotype was obtained from a human donor in good health. The CDR3 DNA reads TGTGCCAGCAGTGAAACAGCGGTGTTGGAGACCCAGTACTTC. Translated, it gives CASSETAVLETQYF.